This T cell receptor (beta chain) is drawn from a study of blood T cell repertoires in COVID-19. The assay was immunoSEQ multiplex PCR, and TCRdb's table has in-frame clones only and misses some. The data show around 260,000 clones, with roughly 85% seen just once and about an eighth held by the top ten. The J segment lost 6 bases and the V segment lost 5 bases, leaving 0 bases of the junction unmatched. CDR3 size: 13 residues. Germline V gives CDR1 LNHDA, CDR2 SQIVND (reference sequence). Sequencing was carried out using peripheral blood. The chain links TRBV19 to TRBJ2-2, with 10 bases lining up with TRBD1. The clonotype originates from a human donor in a cohort sampled during active COVID-19. The CDR3 is CASSGQGAGELFF. CDR3 bases: TGTGCCAGTAGTGGACAGGGGGCCGGGGAGCTGTTTTTT.